This passage covers 30 T cell receptor beta chains from one sample sequenced in a study of vaccination and CD4 T cells after COVID-19. No antigen is known for these receptors. Regarding treatment: roughly 10-day PBMC culture with coronavirus spike peptide pools or control peptides (ViraFEST assay). The assay that was used to sequence DNA from cultured CD4+ T cells was the Oncomine TCR Beta short-read assay. Each CDR3 protein is one row after TCRdb ran MiXCR on the PCR reads. The sample shows 15,000 or so distinct CDR3 sequences, around 48% of them seen only once. The sample comprised CD4+ T cells from blood, cultured in vitro. The receptors were sampled from a human donor who had recovered from COVID-19.

This clonotype was detected a few times. This chain uses TRBV7-3 with TRBJ2-3; 7 bases line up with TRBD1. Germline V gives CDR1 SGHTA, CDR2 FQGTGA. J was trimmed by 0 bases and V by 5 bases; bases with no gene match: 8. The CDR3 contains 16 residues. The CDR3 sequence: CASSPRQGRSTDTQYF. CDR3 nucleotides: TGTGCCAGCAGCCCTCGACAGGGTCGGAGCACAGATACGCAGTATTTT.

V is TRBV10-2 and J is TRBJ1-1; 8 bases agree with TRBD1. V lost 2 bases to trimming and J lost 1 base; unmatched junction nucleotides: 3. The CDR3 has 15 residues. Germline assignment: CDR1 WSHSY and CDR2 SAAADI. The CDR3 DNA follows: TGCGCCAGCAGTGAGGGCCAGGGGGCGAACACTGAAGCTTTCTTT. This translates into CASSEGQGANTEAFF.

The chain combines TRBV20-1 with TRBJ1-2; D not resolved. The CDR3 loop spans 13 amino acids. Germline CDR1 DFQATT, CDR2 SNEGSKA (reference sequence). Trimming took 5 bases from V and 2 from J, leaving 12 bases between them. CDR3 nucleotides: TGCAGTGCTTCACGGCCAGGAAACTATGGCTACACCTTC. Protein sequence: CSASRPGNYGYTF.

This clonotype is labeled medium-sized. The chain is built from TRBV20-1 and TRBJ2-1, with 14 positions matching TRBD2. Unmatched junction bases numbered 4, after V lost 1 base and J lost 5 bases. The CDR3 consists of 16 residues. Germline CDR1 reads DFQATT; CDR2 reads SNEGSKA (reference sequence). The CDR3 DNA reads as TGCAGTGCTAGAGGTGGACTAGCGGGGGGTCACAATGAGCAGTTCTTC. Encoded protein: CSARGGLAGGHNEQFF.

The chain carries TRBV27 and TRBJ2-1; D is possibly TRBD2 (5 bases). Germline V lookup: CDR1 MNHEY, CDR2 SMNVEV (reference sequence). The CDR3 has 13 amino acids. Here the CDR3 reads CAIAIVRGNEQFF. Written as DNA, the CDR3 is TGTGCGATAGCAATAGTACGAGGGAATGAGCAGTTCTTC.

The V call is TRBV6-1, the J call TRBJ1-1; weak D call: TRBD1 (6 bases). CDR1 and CDR2 from the germline V gene are MNHNS and SASEGT. CDR3 length: 12 residues. With 5 bases removed from V and 4 bases from J, the gap between germline ends came to 8 bases. CDR3 nucleotides: TGTGCCAGCAGTCCAGGGGTCACTGAAGCTTTCTTT. Protein product: CASSPGVTEAFF.

This clonotype was counted a few times. The rearrangement joins TRBV7-3 to TRBJ2-7; D unclear. Germline V gene data show CDR1 as SGHTA and CDR2 as FQGTGA. The CDR3 length is 13 residues. Trimming cost V 2 bases and J 4 bases, with 9 bases left between them. The CDR3 here is CASSLFKGYEQYF. The CDR3 DNA is TGTGCCAGCAGCTTATTTAAGGGATACGAGCAGTACTTC. Variable domain in full (rest from reference TRBV7-3 and TRBJ2-7): GAGVSQTPSNKVTEKGKYVELRCDPISGHTALYWYRQSLGQGPEFLIYFQGTGAADDSGLPNDRFFAVRPEGSVSTLKIQRTERGDSAVYLCASSLFKGYEQYFGPGTRLTVT.

This sequence joins TRBV4-1 and TRBJ2-5, with D perhaps TRBD1 or TRBD2 (5 bases each). This CDR3 contains 15 residues. Germline CDR1 and CDR2: MGHRA and YSYEKL. The V gene lost 3 bases and the J gene lost 3 bases, with 14 bases spanning the gap. CDR3 DNA: TGCGCCAGCAGCCAGAGGGGTAGGGAAGAAGAGACCCAGTACTTC. Translation: CASSQRGREEETQYF.

In its sample, this clonotype was seen a few times. The chain links TRBV11-2 to TRBJ1-6; weak D call: TRBD1 (5 bases). This CDR3 is built from 19 residues. Per the germline V gene, CDR1 is SGHAT and CDR2 is FQNNGV. Between the trimmed V and J ends, which lost 1 base and 0 bases, there was a span of 16 bases. The CDR3 region is CASSLVSGLGTSYNSPLHF. DNA of the CDR3: TGTGCCAGCAGCTTAGTCTCTGGGCTAGGGACCTCCTATAATTCACCCCTCCACTTT.

The chain recombines TRBV27 with TRBJ1-6; TRBD1 aligns across 8 bases. CDR1 is MNHEY and CDR2 is SMNVEV in the germline V gene (reference sequence). V lost 4 bases, J lost 9 bases, and 5 bases stayed unmatched. This CDR3 spans 14 amino acids. CDR3 DNA sequence: TGTGCCAGCAGTTCAGACAGGGGAGGTTCACCCCTCCACTTT. Encoded protein: CASSSDRGGSPLHF.

In DNA, the CDR3 is TGTGCCAGCAGTTTATTCGGGGCCACCGGGGAGCTGTTTTTT. Its translation: CASSLFGATGELFF. The rearrangement joins TRBV28 to TRBJ2-2; D may correspond to TRBD1 or TRBD2 (5 bases each). Germline V gives CDR1 MDHEN, CDR2 SYDVKM. Between the trimmed V and J ends, which lost 1 base and 4 bases, there was a span of 7 bases. The CDR3 consists of 14 residues.

The CDR3 region is CASSLVRGGQGIRNTEAFF. CDR3 bases: TGTGCCAGCAGCTTAGTCCGAGGAGGACAGGGCATAAGGAACACTGAAGCTTTCTTT. The genes are TRBV7-2 and TRBJ1-1; 8 bases fit TRBD1. Germline lookup yields CDR1 SGHTA and CDR2 FQGNSA. With 1 base clipped from V and 1 base from J, the junction kept 14 bases outside the gene matches. The CDR3 is made up of 19 amino acids.

The chain employs TRBV20-1 and TRBJ2-7; 9 bases align to TRBD1. Per the germline V gene, CDR1 is DFQATT and CDR2 is SNEGSKA (reference sequence). The CDR3 covers 16 residues. With V trimmed by 5 bases and J by 3 bases, 14 bases remained unmatched. CDR3: CSARHSNPGQGYEQYF. The CDR3 DNA reads as TGCAGTGCTCGGCACTCAAATCCGGGACAGGGCTACGAGCAGTACTTC.

This clonotype was seen a handful of times. V usage is TRBV7-2 and J usage is TRBJ2-1; 7 bases line up with TRBD1. The V segment lost 5 bases and the J segment 5 bases; nucleotides outside the gene matches: 6. This CDR3 is built from 14 residues. Looked up from germline, CDR1 is SGHTA and CDR2 is FQGNSA. CDR3: CASSTRTGNNEQFF. The CDR3 region has the DNA TGTGCCAGCAGCACACGGACAGGAAACAATGAGCAGTTCTTC.

The chain links TRBV11-2 to TRBJ2-7; D unresolved. The CDR3 totals 15 residues. V was cut by 5 bases and J by 0 bases, with 14 bases left in between. Germline V gene data show CDR1 as SGHAT and CDR2 as FQNNGV. This chain's CDR3 is CASSPNRLSSYEQYF. In nucleotides, the CDR3 is TGTGCCAGCAGCCCCAACCGGCTTAGCTCCTACGAGCAGTACTTC.

The chain uses TRBV7-2 and TRBJ2-1, with D perhaps TRBD2 (6 bases). This CDR3 has 14 residues. Germline V gives CDR1 SGHTA, CDR2 FQGNSA. Trimming stripped 5 bases from V and 3 bases from J, with 11 bases between. DNA of the CDR3: TGTGCCAGCAGCGACCAGGGAGGCTACAATGAGCAGTTCTTC. This encodes CASSDQGGYNEQFF.

This clonotype was seen a handful of times. The chain links TRBV6-1 to TRBJ1-2; the D is unclear. Germline V gene data show CDR1 as MNHNS and CDR2 as SASEGT. The CDR3 is 13 amino acids. V was pared by 2 bases and J by 5 bases, with 9 bases between. Written as DNA, the CDR3 is TGTGCCAGCAGTGAAACACCTTCTTATGGCTACACCTTC. Protein: CASSETPSYGYTF.

The V gene is TRBV7-8, the J gene TRBJ1-2; D not certain. Germline V gene data show CDR1 as SGHVS and CDR2 as FQNEAQ. Trimming took off 2 bases at V and 6 bases at J, with 7 bases between the two ends. This CDR3 is built from 12 residues. The CDR3 DNA reads TGTGCCAGCAGCTTAACCCCCCATGGCTACACCTTC. Translated, it gives CASSLTPHGYTF.

The table lists this clonotype with a few counts. The V and J genes are TRBV6-1 and TRBJ1-6; D gene uncertain. Germline V gene data show CDR1 as MNHNS and CDR2 as SASEGT. This CDR3 spans 13 amino acids. Trimming left V 7 bases short and J 4 bases short, with 8 bases between. The CDR3 loop reads CASIAGYNSPLHF. The CDR3 bases are TGTGCCAGCATCGCAGGATATAATTCACCCCTCCACTTT.

The chain combines TRBV7-2 with TRBJ2-2, with D possibly being TRBD2 (5 bases). This CDR3 is 16 amino acids long. Germline CDR1 reads SGHTA; CDR2 reads FQGNSA. Trimming took 0 bases from V and 0 from J, leaving 8 bases between them. As DNA, the CDR3 is TGTGCCAGCAGCTTAGCTCGGGGTCCGAACACCGGGGAGCTGTTTTTT. Amino acids: CASSLARGPNTGELFF.

The chain carries TRBV5-1 and TRBJ2-3; possible D gene TRBD2, 5 bases. The CDR3 spans 17 residues. Deletions cut 1 base from V and 6 bases from J, with 21 bases between. Germline V CDR1 and CDR2: SGHRS, YFSETQ. The CDR3 bases are TGCGCCAGCAGCTTGAACGGGATCCCGCCCCCCGCGGATACGCAGTATTTT. Protein product: CASSLNGIPPPADTQYF.

The chain combines TRBV7-3 with TRBJ1-1; TRBD1 is a possible D gene (6 bases). CDR1 is SGHTA, CDR2 FQGTGA, per germline. CDR3 length: 13 residues. The V end lost 1 base, the J end lost 6 bases, and 9 bases lay between the germline ends. CDR3 residues: CASSLRGAPEAFF. CDR3 DNA sequence: TGTGCCAGCAGCTTAAGGGGGGCACCTGAAGCTTTCTTT.

This rearrangement joins TRBV6-1 to TRBJ1-3; the D gene is possibly TRBD1 (5 bases). The CDR3 is 13 residues long. Germline CDR1 reads MNHNS; CDR2 reads SASEGT. V lost 9 bases and J lost 1, with 10 bases in between. The CDR3 region is CASGGGSGNTIYF. As DNA, the CDR3 is TGTGCCAGTGGGGGTGGGTCTGGAAACACCATATATTTT.

This clonotype was observed a few times. V gene TRBV20-1 combines with J gene TRBJ1-5, with 8 bases that match TRBD1. Germline V gene sequence: CDR1 DFQATT, CDR2 SNEGSKA (reference sequence). J gave up 2 bases and V 6 bases, and 6 bases lay outside the gene matches. The CDR3 totals 14 residues. DNA of the CDR3: TGCAGTGCCAGACAGGGGAGCGGCAATCAGCCCCAGCATTTT. It is translated as CSARQGSGNQPQHF.

This clonotype came up a few times. The chain uses TRBV19 and TRBJ1-5; D uncertain. Trimming shortened V by 5 bases and J by 9 bases, and 14 bases separated the two germline ends. The CDR3 length is 13 residues. The germline V gene encodes CDR1 LNHDA and CDR2 SQIVND (reference sequence). Here the CDR3 reads CASSSRPPGPQHF. CDR3 bases: TGTGCCAGTAGTTCGAGGCCCCCGGGGCCCCAGCATTTT.

This clonotype was seen more than once but under ten times. The chain recombines TRBV7-2 with TRBJ2-3, with 10 bases that match TRBD2. The germline CDR1 and CDR2 sequences are SGHTA and FQGNSA. The length of the CDR3 is 16 residues. Trimming removed 5 bases from V and 0 bases from J; junction bases left unmatched: 5. The CDR3 region has the DNA TGTGCCAGCAGCCGACTAGCGGGTACTAGCACAGATACGCAGTATTTT. Translation gives CASSRLAGTSTDTQYF.

This clonotype is labeled hyperexpanded. The rearrangement uses TRBV7-6 and TRBJ1-1, with TRBD1 identical over 7 bases. Per the germline V gene, CDR1 is SGHVS and CDR2 is FNYEAQ. The CDR3 extends over 14 amino acids. The junction had 6 bases not matched to a gene; V was cut back by 5 bases and J by 3 bases. The CDR3 DNA sequence: TGTGCCAGCAGCCACAGGGGACAACACACTGAAGCTTTCTTT. This encodes CASSHRGQHTEAFF.

This chain links TRBV5-1 with TRBJ2-3; TRBD2 matches at 12 bases. Germline CDR1 SGHRS, CDR2 YFSETQ. V gave up 5 bases and J gave up 2 bases; unmatched junction bases: 9. This CDR3 is 17 amino acids long. As DNA, the CDR3 is TGCGCCAGCAGGACTAGCGGGGGCGCCTCGCCCACAGATACGCAGTATTTT. Encoded protein: CASRTSGGASPTDTQYF.

As to this clonotype: This CDR3 is missing its conserved last phenylalanine or tryptophan, likely due to a read error. V is TRBV7-9 and J is TRBJ1-1, with unresolved D. This CDR3 is 13 amino acids long. Germline V gene lookup returns CDR1 SEHNR and CDR2 FQNEAQ (reference sequence). Trimming shortened V by 5 bases and J by 8 bases, and 15 bases separated the two germline ends. CDR3 amino acids: CASSPVVGSEAFL. CDR3 DNA: TGTGCCAGCAGCCCAGTGGTCGGATCGGAAGCTTTCCTT.

J is TRBJ2-1 and V is TRBV10-3; TRBD2 agrees at 11 bases. CDR3 length: 20 residues. Germline V CDR1 and CDR2: ENHRY, SYGVKD. The trim removed 0 bases at V and 2 bases at J, leaving 12 bases unmatched. The CDR3 is CAISESGTLASGRPYNEQFF. The CDR3 nucleotides are TGTGCCATCAGTGAGTCTGGGACTCTGGCTAGCGGGAGGCCCTACAATGAGCAGTTCTTC.